These 14 T cell receptor beta chains share one sample of origin, sequenced in a study of T-cell memory formation after mild COVID-19. One entry per CDR3 protein, called by TCRdb with MiXCR from the 5' RACE reads. The table includes 200,000 to 250,000 distinct CDR3 sequences, 15% to 20% detected once. The sample was PBMCs or a T cell subset sorted from them (not recorded which). Source of these receptors: a man younger than 35 who had mild COVID-19 (a few samples of this study predate the infection). Cell type and time point are not known.

Only a few counts were recorded for this clonotype. The CDR3 DNA reads TGTGCCAGCAGTCCCACTCTCGGCCCCAGAACCCGGGTAGAGGGTGGAAACACCATATATTTT. Translation: CASSPTLGPRTRVEGGNTIYF. This chain links TRBV6-5 with TRBJ1-3; unclear D gene. Germline-derived CDR1 and CDR2 are MNHEY and SVGAGI. The CDR3 is 21 residues long. The ends were cut back, 5 bases at V and 3 bases at J, with 32 bases in the middle.

This rearrangement joins TRBV4-1 to TRBJ1-2; 12 bases are a match to TRBD1. This CDR3 region has 16 residues. The J segment lost 7 bases and the V segment lost 4 bases, leaving 10 bases of the junction unmatched. Germline values: CDR1 MGHRA, CDR2 YSYEKL. The CDR3 protein is CASSREPGQGAVGYTF. The CDR3 region has the DNA TGCGCCAGCAGCCGAGAACCGGGACAGGGGGCGGTTGGCTACACCTTC.

The rearrangement uses TRBV28 and TRBJ1-1, with D possibly being TRBD1 (5 bases). CDR3 size: 12 residues. Germline CDR1 MDHEN, CDR2 SYDVKM. The ends were cut back, 6 bases at V and 8 bases at J, with 13 bases in the middle. The CDR3 loop is CASRWRGSEAFF. CDR3 nucleotides: TGTGCCAGCAGATGGAGGGGCTCGGAAGCTTTCTTT.

The genes are TRBV19 and TRBJ1-1, with D possibly TRBD1 on 6 matching bases. The CDR3 has 13 residues. V lost 9 bases and J lost 6, with 17 bases in between. CDR1 is LNHDA, CDR2 SQIVND, per germline (reference sequence). The CDR3 DNA sequence: TGTGCCAGCCTCCATTCGGGGGCCTCTGAAGCTTTCTTT. It translates to CASLHSGASEAFF.

This clonotype turned up a few times. The J gene is TRBJ1-2, the V gene TRBV27; D might be TRBD1 (5 bases). Looked up from germline, CDR1 is MNHEY and CDR2 is SMNVEV (reference sequence). V shed 0 bases and J shed 4 bases, with 9 bases lying between them. CDR3 length: 14 residues. Here the CDR3 reads CASSLSAGPYGYTF. The CDR3 nucleotides read TGTGCCAGCAGTTTATCGGCAGGGCCCTATGGCTACACCTTC.

This clonotype was picked up a small number of times. The chain uses TRBV24-1 and TRBJ2-5; 7 nucleotides agree with TRBD2. Looked up from germline, CDR1 is KGHDR and CDR2 is SFDVKD. The CDR3 totals 13 residues. Trimming removed 7 bases from V and 3 bases from J; junction bases left unmatched: 4. This chain's CDR3 is CATSPAGKETQYF. The CDR3 coding sequence is TGTGCCACCAGCCCAGCGGGGAAAGAGACCCAGTACTTC.

This clonotype was picked up a small number of times. This sequence joins TRBV29-1 and TRBJ2-1; 7 bases match TRBD2. V shed 7 bases and J 4 bases; nucleotides not matched to a gene: 10. Germline V gene lookup returns CDR1 SQVTM and CDR2 ANQGSEA. This CDR3 has 14 amino acids. The CDR3 region has the DNA TGCAGCGGGGGGGATGGACTAGGTTACAATGAGCAGTTCTTC. Its protein is CSGGDGLGYNEQFF.

The chain combines TRBV7-2 with TRBJ2-5; a possible D gene is TRBD2 (6 bases). The CDR3 totals 16 residues. Looked up from germline, CDR1 is SGHTA and CDR2 is FQGNSA. V was trimmed by 2 bases and J by 5 bases, leaving 18 bases between them. CDR3 protein: CASSLQGRGSSETQYF. CDR3 coding DNA: TGTGCCAGCAGCTTACAGGGCCGGGGGAGTTCGGAGACCCAGTACTTC. Filled out from reference TRBV7-2 and TRBJ2-5, the complete variable domain reads GAGVSQSPSNKVTEKGKDVELRCDPISGHTALYWYRQSLGQGLEFLIYFQGNSAPDKSGLPSDRFSAERTGGSVSTLTIQRTQQEDSAVYLCASSLQGRGSSETQYFGPGTRLLVL.

The J gene is TRBJ2-5, the V gene TRBV24-1; TRBD1 agrees at 11 bases. From germline, CDR1 is KGHDR and CDR2 SFDVKD. V lost 2 bases and J lost 4; bases outside the gene matches: 2. The CDR3 spans 15 residues. This chain's CDR3 is CATSDSGQGGETQYF. CDR3 in DNA: TGTGCCACCAGTGATTCGGGACAGGGGGGAGAGACCCAGTACTTC.

CDR3 residues: CASSLRTRGETQYF. CDR3 nucleotide sequence: TGTGCCAGCAGCTTGAGGACTAGAGGAGAGACCCAGTACTTC. V usage is TRBV5-4 and J usage is TRBJ2-5, with TRBD2 identical over 7 bases. V was clipped by 1 base and J by 4 bases; unmatched bases: 4. The CDR3 has 14 residues. CDR1 and CDR2 (germline): SGHNT, YYREEE (reference sequence). Combining the CDR3 with reference TRBV5-4 and TRBJ2-5 gives the whole variable domain ETGVTQSPTHLIKTRGQQVTLRCSSQSGHNTVSWYQQALGQGPQFIFQYYREEENGRGNFPPRFSGLQFPNYSSELNVNALELDDSALYLCASSLRTRGETQYFGPGTRLLVL.

This clonotype was counted between two and nine times. DNA of the CDR3: TGTGCCAGCAGTTACTGGCTCGGGCTGGCGGGCTACACCTTC. It specifies CASSYWLGLAGYTF. The chain combines TRBV6-2 or TRBV6-3 with TRBJ1-2; no reliable D call. Trimming pared 1 base from V and 8 bases from J, leaving 14 bases between. The germline gives CDR1 MNHEY, CDR2 SVGEGT. The length of the CDR3 is 14 residues.

This chain links TRBV12-3 or TRBV12-4 with TRBJ1-2; D gene uncertain. This CDR3 region has 14 residues. V was shortened by 6 bases and J by 1 base, with 12 bases between the two germline ends. The CDR3 region has the DNA TGTGCCAGCAGCCCCTCCGGGGATAACTATGGCTACACCTTC. As protein: CASSPSGDNYGYTF.

This clonotype was seen a few times. The V and J genes are TRBV6-1 and TRBJ1-1; D remains ambiguous. This CDR3 contains 12 residues. The germline CDR1 and CDR2 sequences are MNHNS and SASEGT. The V and J ends lost 5 bases and 4 bases respectively, with 8 bases between them. DNA for the CDR3: TGTGCCAGCAGTACACTCTCCACTGAAGCTTTCTTT. Its protein is CASSTLSTEAFF.

This clonotype has a handful of counts. The gene calls are TRBV28 and TRBJ2-4; tentatively, D is TRBD1 (6 bases). Germline V gives CDR1 MDHEN, CDR2 SYDVKM. Trimming stripped 1 base from V and 4 bases from J, with 11 bases between. The CDR3 covers 15 residues. CDR3 DNA: TGTGCCAGCAGTTTATCGGGGCAGGGGAAAAACATTCAGTACTTC. It encodes CASSLSGQGKNIQYF. The full variable domain, rest sourced from reference TRBV28 and TRBJ2-4, is DVKVTQSSRYLVKRTGEKVFLECVQDMDHENMFWYRQDPGLGLRLIYFSYDVKMKEKGDIPEGYSVSREKKERFSLILESASTNQTSMYLCASSLSGQGKNIQYFGAGTRLSVL.